One and the same sample provided the 6 T cell receptor beta chains below, sequenced in a study of T cells in localized non-small cell lung cancer. The assay was immunoSEQ multiplex PCR, and TCRdb's table has in-frame clones only and misses some. The sample consists of 75,000 to 95,000 clones, around 80% of them appearing once. The sequencing here drew on PBMCs, taken before any cancer treatment. Receptors were obtained from a man between 40 and 70 years old with stage II squamous cell lung carcinoma.

This rearrangement joins TRBV11-2 to TRBJ1-2; D unresolved. With 5 bases removed from V and 5 bases from J, the gap between germline ends came to 12 bases. CDR3 length equals 13 residues. Germline V gene data show CDR1 as SGHAT and CDR2 as FQNNGV. The CDR3 bases are TGTGCCAGCAGCGACATGAGGAGATATGGCTACACCTTC. Its translation: CASSDMRRYGYTF.

The chain recombines TRBV28 with TRBJ1-4; TRBD1 is a possible D gene (5 bases). The CDR3 has 15 residues. The V and J ends lost 3 bases and 0 bases respectively, with 8 bases between them. The germline gives CDR1 MDHEN, CDR2 SYDVKM. CDR3 amino acids: CASSLGGTTNEKLFF. Written as DNA, the CDR3 is TGTGCCAGCAGTTTGGGGGGTACAACTAATGAAAAACTGTTTTTT.

The V gene is TRBV2, the J gene TRBJ2-5, with D possibly matching TRBD2 (6 bases). The CDR3 contains 15 residues. Germline CDR1 SNHLY, CDR2 FYNNEI. Deletions cut 6 bases from V and 6 bases from J, with 20 bases between. CDR3 DNA: TGTGCCAGCAGGCGACCGGCCGGGGGTCAAAAGACCCAGTACTTC. Translation gives CASRRPAGGQKTQYF. Variable domain in full (rest from reference TRBV2 and TRBJ2-5): EPEVTQTPSHQVTQMGQEVILRCVPISNHLYFYWYRQILGQKVEFLVSFYNNEISEKSEIFDDQFSVERPDGSNFTLKIRSTKLEDSAMYFCASRRPAGGQKTQYFGPGTRLLVL.

This clone was observed a single time. The chain employs TRBV5-1 and TRBJ1-2; D unclear. Germline V CDR1 and CDR2: SGHRS, YFSETQ. Trimming cost V 5 bases and J 8 bases, with 19 bases left between them. This CDR3 has 14 amino acids. The CDR3 region has the DNA TGCGCCAGCAGTCTTTATGGACCCGGCGGGGGCTACACCTTC. Translated: CASSLYGPGGGYTF.

The rearrangement links TRBV6-1 to TRBJ2-5; 7 positions match TRBD1. V shed 5 bases and J 5 bases; nucleotides not matched to a gene: 11. This CDR3 is built from 15 residues. The germline CDR1 and CDR2 sequences are MNHNS and SASEGT. As DNA, the CDR3 is TGTGCCAGCAGTAAGGGACAGCTAAGGTTGGAGACCCAGTACTTC. It encodes CASSKGQLRLETQYF.

The V and J genes are TRBV5-1 and TRBJ2-3; 9 bases line up with TRBD2. CDR3 length: 16 residues. Germline assignment: CDR1 SGHRS and CDR2 YFSETQ. Trimming took 4 bases from V and 3 from J; bases not matched to a gene: 9. CDR3 bases: TGCGCCAGCAGCGTCCGGCGGGGGGGCCTGACAGATACGCAGTATTTT. It codes for CASSVRRGGLTDTQYF.